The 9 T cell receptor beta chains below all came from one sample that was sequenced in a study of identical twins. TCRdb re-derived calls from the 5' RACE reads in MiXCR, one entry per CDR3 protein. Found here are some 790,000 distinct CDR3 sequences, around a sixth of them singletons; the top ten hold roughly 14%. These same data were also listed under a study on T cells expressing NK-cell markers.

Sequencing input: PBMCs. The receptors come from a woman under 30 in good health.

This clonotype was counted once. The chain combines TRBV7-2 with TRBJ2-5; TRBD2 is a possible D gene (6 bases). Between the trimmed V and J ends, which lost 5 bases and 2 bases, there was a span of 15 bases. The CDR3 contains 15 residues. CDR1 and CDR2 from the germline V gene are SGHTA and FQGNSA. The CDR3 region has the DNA TGTGCCAGCAGCCTACAGCGGGCGCATCAAGAGACCCAGTACTTC. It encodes CASSLQRAHQETQYF. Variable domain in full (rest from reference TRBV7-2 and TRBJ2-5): GAGVSQSPSNKVTEKGKDVELRCDPISGHTALYWYRQSLGQGLEFLIYFQGNSAPDKSGLPSDRFSAERTGGSVSTLTIQRTQQEDSAVYLCASSLQRAHQETQYFGPGTRLLVL.

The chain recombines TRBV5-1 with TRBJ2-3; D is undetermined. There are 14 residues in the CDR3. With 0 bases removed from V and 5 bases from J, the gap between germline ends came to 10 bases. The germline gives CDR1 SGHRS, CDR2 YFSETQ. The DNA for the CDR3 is TGCGCCAGCAGCTTGGACCTGATGAGAGATACGCAGTATTTT. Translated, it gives CASSLDLMRDTQYF.

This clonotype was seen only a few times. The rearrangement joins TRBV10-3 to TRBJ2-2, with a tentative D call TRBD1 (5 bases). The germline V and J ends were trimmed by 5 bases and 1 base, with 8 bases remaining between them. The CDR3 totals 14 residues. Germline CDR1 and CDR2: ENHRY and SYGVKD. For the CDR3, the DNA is TGTGCCATCAGTACAGGCAAGAACACCGGGGAGCTGTTTTTT. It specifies CAISTGKNTGELFF.

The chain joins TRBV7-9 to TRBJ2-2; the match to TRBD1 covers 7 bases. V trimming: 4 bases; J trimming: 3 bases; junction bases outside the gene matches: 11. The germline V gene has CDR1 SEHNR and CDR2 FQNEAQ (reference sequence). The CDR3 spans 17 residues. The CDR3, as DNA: TGTGCCAGCAGCTCGGACCCGGGACAGAGGGACACCGGGGAGCTGTTTTTT. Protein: CASSSDPGQRDTGELFF. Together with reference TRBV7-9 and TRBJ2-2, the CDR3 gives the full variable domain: DTGVSQNPRHKITKRGQNVTFRCDPISEHNRLYWYRQTLGQGPEFLTYFQNEAQLEKSRLLSDRFSAERPKGSFSTLEIQRTEQGDSAMYLCASSSDPGQRDTGELFFGEGSRLTVL.

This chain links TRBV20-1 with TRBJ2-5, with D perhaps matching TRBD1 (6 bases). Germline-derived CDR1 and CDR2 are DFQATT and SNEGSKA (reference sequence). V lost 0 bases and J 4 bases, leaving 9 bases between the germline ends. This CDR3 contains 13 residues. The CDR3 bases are TGCAGTGCTAGAGATAGCAGGGGAGAGACCCAGTACTTC. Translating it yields CSARDSRGETQYF.

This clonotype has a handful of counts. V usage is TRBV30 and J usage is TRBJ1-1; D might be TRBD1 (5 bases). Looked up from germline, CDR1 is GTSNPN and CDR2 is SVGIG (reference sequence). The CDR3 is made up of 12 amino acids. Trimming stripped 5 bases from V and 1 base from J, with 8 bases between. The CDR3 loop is CAWGGANTEAFF. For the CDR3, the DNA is TGTGCCTGGGGAGGGGCGAACACTGAAGCTTTCTTT.

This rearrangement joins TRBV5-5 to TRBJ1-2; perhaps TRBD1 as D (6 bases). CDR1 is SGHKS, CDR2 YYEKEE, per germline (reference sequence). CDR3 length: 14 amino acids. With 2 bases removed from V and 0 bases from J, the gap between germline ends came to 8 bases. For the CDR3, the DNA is TGTGCCAGCAGCTTAAAGGGGGCTAACTATGGCTACACCTTC. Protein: CASSLKGANYGYTF.

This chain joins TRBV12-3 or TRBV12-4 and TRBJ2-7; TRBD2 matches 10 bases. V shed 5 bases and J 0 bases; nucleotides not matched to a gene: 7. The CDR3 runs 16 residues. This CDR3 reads CASSGGSGRSSYEQYF. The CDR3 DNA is TGTGCCAGCAGTGGGGGTAGCGGGAGGAGCTCCTACGAGCAGTACTTC.

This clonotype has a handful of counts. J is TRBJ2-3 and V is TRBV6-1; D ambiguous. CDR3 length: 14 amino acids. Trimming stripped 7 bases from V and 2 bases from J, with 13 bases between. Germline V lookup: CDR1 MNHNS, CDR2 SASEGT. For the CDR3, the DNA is TGTGCCAGCACCCCCCGACGGCCCACAGATACGCAGTATTTT. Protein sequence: CASTPRRPTDTQYF.